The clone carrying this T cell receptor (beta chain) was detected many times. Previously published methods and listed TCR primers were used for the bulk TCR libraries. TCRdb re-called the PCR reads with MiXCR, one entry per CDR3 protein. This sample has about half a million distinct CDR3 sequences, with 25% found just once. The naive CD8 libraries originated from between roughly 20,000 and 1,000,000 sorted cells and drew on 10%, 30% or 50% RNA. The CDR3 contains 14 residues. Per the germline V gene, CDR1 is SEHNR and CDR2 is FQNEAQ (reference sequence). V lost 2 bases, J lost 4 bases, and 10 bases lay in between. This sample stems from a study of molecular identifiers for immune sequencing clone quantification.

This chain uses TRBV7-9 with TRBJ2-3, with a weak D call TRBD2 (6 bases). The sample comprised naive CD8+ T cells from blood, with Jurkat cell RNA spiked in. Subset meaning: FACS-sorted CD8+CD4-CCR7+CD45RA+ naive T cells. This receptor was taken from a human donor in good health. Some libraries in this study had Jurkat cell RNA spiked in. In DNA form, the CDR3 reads TGTGCCAGCAGCTTATCGACTAGAGCAGATACGCAGTATTTT. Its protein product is CASSLSTRADTQYF.